This T cell receptor beta chain is from a study of vaccination and CD4 T cells after COVID-19. Treatment defined: roughly 10-day PBMC culture with coronavirus spike peptide pools or control peptides (ViraFEST assay). CD4+ T cells that had been cultured provided DNA sequenced with the Oncomine TCR Beta short-read assay. MiXCR was run by TCRdb on the PCR reads, yielding one entry per CDR3 protein. The data show under 20,000 distinct CDR3 sequences, with less than 70% seen just once and 7.5% held by the top ten. About this clonotype: Its antigen is not known.

The TCR originated in a human donor who had recovered from COVID-19. Sequenced: CD4+ T cells from blood, cultured in vitro.

The CDR3 nucleotides are TGTGCCAGCAGCTTACAGGCAGGGGAATTTCAGGCCTCTGGAAACACCATATATTTT. This gives the protein CASSLQAGEFQASGNTIYF. The chain joins TRBV7-2 to TRBJ1-3; D might be TRBD1 (6 bases). From germline, CDR1 is SGHTA and CDR2 FQGNSA. The CDR3 length is 19 residues. The V gene lost 2 bases and the J gene lost 0 bases, with 20 bases spanning the gap.